This TCR beta chain was sequenced for a study of T cell responses to AZD1222 COVID-19 vaccine. Comments on this clone: Its antigen remains unidentified.

General observations from the study: Clonal diversity was possibly underestimated, and the donors were mostly white British, with more females.

Measured with immunoSEQ multiplex PCR; TCRdb has only the in-frame clones, and not every one. Of about 100,000 clones listed, about 87% are singletons. Germline V gene data show CDR1 as LGHNT and CDR2 as FRNRAP. The germline V and J ends were trimmed by 9 bases and 3 bases, with 16 bases remaining between them. The CDR3 consists of 14 residues. The origin of this receptor is an adult in good health. This rearrangement joins TRBV12-5 to TRBJ2-3; D is perhaps TRBD2 (6 bases). The sequences come from peripheral blood, collected on day 0 of MenACWY control vaccination. The CDR3 DNA is TGTGCTAGCCGGAGGGGTGGCTCAACAGATACGCAGTATTTT. Its translation: CASRRGGSTDTQYF.